The 10 T cell receptor beta chains below were found in one sample sequenced in a study of blood T cell repertoires in COVID-19. Libraries were prepared by immunoSEQ multiplex PCR; TCRdb keeps only in-frame clonotypes and omits some of them. This sample has 500,000 or so clones, with 87% found just once. The specimen sequenced was PBMCs or T cells enriched from blood (not recorded which). These receptors all come from a woman under 30 who had recovered from COVID-19.

The rearrangement joins TRBV5-1 to TRBJ1-2; 10 nucleotides match TRBD1. This CDR3 contains 17 residues. Germline trimming cut 1 base from V and 7 bases from J; bases unmatched to any gene: 13. Germline V gives CDR1 SGHRS, CDR2 YFSETQ. The CDR3 DNA is TGCGCCAGCAGCTTGTGGACCTTACGGGACAGGGGTGGTGGCTACACCTTC. It yields the protein CASSLWTLRDRGGGYTF. The full variable domain, rest sourced from reference TRBV5-1 and TRBJ1-2, is KAGVTQTPRYLIKTRGQQVTLSCSPISGHRSVSWYQQTPGQGLQFLFEYFSETQRNKGNFPGRFSGRQFSNSRSEMNVSTLELGDSALYLCASSLWTLRDRGGGYTFGSGTRLTVV.

This chain joins TRBV5-6 and TRBJ2-7, with a weak D call TRBD1 (5 bases). V was cut by 1 base and J by 7 bases, with 15 bases left in between. The CDR3 totals 14 residues. Germline CDR1 and CDR2: SGHDT and YYEEEE. CDR3 in DNA: TGTGCCAGCAGCTTGTTTAAGGGGTTGGGGGAGCAGTACTTC. Protein sequence: CASSLFKGLGEQYF.

The rearrangement uses TRBV7-8 and TRBJ2-1, with a weak D call TRBD2 (6 bases). The length of the CDR3 is 14 residues. The germline V and J ends were trimmed by 2 bases and 1 base, with 6 bases remaining between them. Germline V gives CDR1 SGHVS, CDR2 FQNEAQ. The DNA for the CDR3 is TGTGCCAGCAGCTTACTAGCGTCCTACAATGAGCAGTTCTTC. Translation: CASSLLASYNEQFF.

The chain recombines TRBV28 with TRBJ1-3; the match to TRBD1 covers 9 bases. Germline lookup yields CDR1 MDHEN and CDR2 SYDVKM. With 8 bases clipped from V and 14 bases from J, the junction kept 7 bases outside the gene matches. The CDR3 covers 11 residues. The DNA of the CDR3 is TGTGCCAGCCACTCTCGGGACAGGGTATATTTT. It translates to CASHSRDRVYF.

The chain employs TRBV10-3 and TRBJ1-4; TRBD1 might be the D (6 bases). The V gene lost 4 bases and the J gene lost 13 bases, with 13 bases spanning the gap. The V gene's germline CDR1 is ENHRY and CDR2 SYGVKD. CDR3 length: 12 residues. For the CDR3, the DNA is TGTGCCATCAGTGCCTCCGGGACACGACTGTTTTTT. Protein: CAISASGTRLFF.

The rearrangement uses TRBV10-2 and TRBJ2-7, with TRBD2 matching over 7 bases. Germline CDR1 reads WSHSY; CDR2 reads SAAADI. With 3 bases clipped from V and 6 bases from J, the junction kept 8 bases outside the gene matches. This CDR3 has 14 residues. For the CDR3, the DNA is TGCGCCAGCAGTGATCAGGGAGGGTATGGCGAGCAGTACTTC. Amino acid sequence: CASSDQGGYGEQYF.

The chain joins TRBV29-1 to TRBJ1-1; 7 positions match TRBD1. The CDR3 contains 12 residues. Trimming removed 6 bases from V and 6 bases from J; junction bases left unmatched: 7. In germline, CDR1 is SQVTM, CDR2 ANQGSEA. The CDR3 nucleotides read TGCAGCGTCTCCGACAGGGCAGCTGAAGCTTTCTTT. Protein sequence: CSVSDRAAEAFF.

V usage is TRBV4-1 and J usage is TRBJ1-4, with 10 positions matching TRBD1. The CDR3 sequence is 16 residues long. The germline V gene has CDR1 MGHRA and CDR2 YSYEKL. With 0 bases clipped from V and 9 bases from J, the junction kept 7 bases outside the gene matches. CDR3 nucleotide sequence: TGCGCCAGCAGCCAAGACCCATCGGACAGGGGGAAAAAACTGTTTTTT. Its protein product is CASSQDPSDRGKKLFF.

The chain has TRBV28 and TRBJ1-2; maybe TRBD1 (5 bases). Trimming pared 8 bases from V and 3 bases from J, leaving 19 bases between. CDR3 length: 15 amino acids. CDR1 is MDHEN, CDR2 SYDVKM, per germline. The CDR3 sequence is CASESEGVRYYGYTF. In DNA form, the CDR3 reads TGTGCCAGCGAATCCGAAGGGGTCCGCTACTATGGCTACACCTTC.

The chain combines TRBV2 with TRBJ1-5; TRBD1 is a possible D gene (5 bases). V was shortened by 8 bases and J by 3 bases, with 17 bases between the two germline ends. The CDR3 has 15 amino acids. Germline CDR1 and CDR2: SNHLY and FYNNEI. CDR3 residues: CASRGEGSFNQPQHF. Here the CDR3 DNA reads TGTGCCAGCCGAGGGGAGGGCAGCTTCAATCAGCCCCAGCATTTT.